The rows below give T cell receptor beta chains drawn from one sample of a study of blood T cell repertoires in COVID-19. TCRdb's copy holds only in-frame clones and misses some; the assay was immunoSEQ multiplex PCR. The sample contains around 200,000 clones, around 85% of which appear only once. The sequencing input was PBMCs or T cells enriched from blood (not recorded which). Receptors were obtained from a man between 35 and 55 years old who had recovered from COVID-19. Both conserved end residues are trimmed from each CDR3.

j_call v_call cdr3_aa
TRBJ2-7 TRBV25-1 ASSDRTLVPYEQY
TRBJ2-1 TRBV14 ASRYGNEQF
TRBJ2-1 TRBV10-3 AISLAGGENEQF
TRBJ2-2 TRBV18 ASSPLGGAGLGTGELF
TRBJ1-5 TRBV18 ASSPLAGSNQPQH
TRBJ2-3 TRBV3-1/TRBV3-2 ASNQGLASDTQY
TRBJ2-5 TRBV6-6 ASSYSLGAGETQY
TRBJ2-3 TRBV24-1 ATSDSRQGPTDTQY
TRBJ2-1 TRBV11-1 ASSLGSGLGNEQF
TRBJ2-5 TRBV2 ASSEGYGNGGQETQY
TRBJ1-1 TRBV6-5 ASSAGPEAF
TRBJ2-3 TRBV5-4 ASSLGLGADTQY
TRBJ2-7 TRBV24-1 ATSDPRSGRPSYEQY
TRBJ2-3 TRBV2 ASSEVLAGDTQY
TRBJ2-7 TRBV10-2 ASSATESYEQY
TRBJ1-4 TRBV20-1 SADRGEKLF
TRBJ1-1 TRBV5-1 ASSSQTDRGRDAF
TRBJ2-1 TRBV19 ASSIRGVRYNEQF
TRBJ2-5 TRBV4-2 ASSQGTSGQETQY
TRBJ1-2 TRBV19 ASSVQTGGSYGYT
TRBJ2-7 TRBV11-2 ASSSLRFAYEQY
TRBJ2-1 TRBV2 ASSPQWGQGSYNEQF
TRBJ1-2 TRBV10-3 AISERLAAGGLANYGYT
TRBJ2-7 TRBV30 AWSVPQQTSGSYEQY
TRBJ1-4 TRBV4-1 ASSPQGAVDEKLF
TRBJ1-2 TRBV9 ASSVEPGQGIGGYT
TRBJ2-2 TRBV29-1 SVPGRGELF
TRBJ2-2 TRBV2 ASSGTSEGTGELF
TRBJ2-7 TRBV6-7 ASQRGRDPFEQY
TRBJ1-1 TRBV12-3/TRBV12-4 ASSLSGGTEAF
TRBJ2-1 TRBV6-5 ASSYGGRNNEQF
TRBJ1-1 TRBV6-5 ASRPGTGRVAF
TRBJ2-1 TRBV15 ATRPGLTSSYNEQF
TRBJ1-2 TRBV29-1 SVWQGANYGYT
TRBJ2-7 TRBV19 ASSTQTTG
TRBJ2-5 TRBV7-2 ASSNGDRGGTRLGTQY
TRBJ1-1 TRBV12-3/TRBV12-4 ASRQGLVPEAF
TRBJ2-2 TRBV9 ASSVGETSPGELF
TRBJ1-2 TRBV7-9 ASSLLRTGGDGYT
TRBJ1-2 TRBV9 ASSSPTGHNNGYT
TRBJ2-1 TRBV3-1/TRBV3-2 ASSQDGGLARQQF
TRBJ1-2 TRBV28 ASGAYSYT
TRBJ1-2 TRBV29-1 SVAKNTGQGNGYT
TRBJ1-5 TRBV7-8 ASSFLDRSLISNQPQH
TRBJ2-7 TRBV24-1 ATSPPGHSYEQY
TRBJ2-7 TRBV28 ASSFRNDYEQY
TRBJ1-1 TRBV7-9 ASSLDRGPEAF